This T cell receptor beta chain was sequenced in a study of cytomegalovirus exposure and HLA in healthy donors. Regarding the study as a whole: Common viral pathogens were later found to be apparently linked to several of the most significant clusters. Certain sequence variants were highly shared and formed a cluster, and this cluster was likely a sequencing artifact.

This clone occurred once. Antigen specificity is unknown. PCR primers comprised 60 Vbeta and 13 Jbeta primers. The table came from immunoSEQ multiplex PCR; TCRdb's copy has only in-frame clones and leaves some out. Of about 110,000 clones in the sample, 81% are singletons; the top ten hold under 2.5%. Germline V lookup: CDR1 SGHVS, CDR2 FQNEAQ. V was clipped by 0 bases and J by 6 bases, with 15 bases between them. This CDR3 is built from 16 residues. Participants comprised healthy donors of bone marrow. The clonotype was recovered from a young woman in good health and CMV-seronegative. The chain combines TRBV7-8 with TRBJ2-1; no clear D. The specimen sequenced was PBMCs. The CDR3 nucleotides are TGTGCCAGCAGCTTAGCCGCAGACTTCGGCCGCAATGAGCAGTTCTTC. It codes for CASSLAADFGRNEQFF.